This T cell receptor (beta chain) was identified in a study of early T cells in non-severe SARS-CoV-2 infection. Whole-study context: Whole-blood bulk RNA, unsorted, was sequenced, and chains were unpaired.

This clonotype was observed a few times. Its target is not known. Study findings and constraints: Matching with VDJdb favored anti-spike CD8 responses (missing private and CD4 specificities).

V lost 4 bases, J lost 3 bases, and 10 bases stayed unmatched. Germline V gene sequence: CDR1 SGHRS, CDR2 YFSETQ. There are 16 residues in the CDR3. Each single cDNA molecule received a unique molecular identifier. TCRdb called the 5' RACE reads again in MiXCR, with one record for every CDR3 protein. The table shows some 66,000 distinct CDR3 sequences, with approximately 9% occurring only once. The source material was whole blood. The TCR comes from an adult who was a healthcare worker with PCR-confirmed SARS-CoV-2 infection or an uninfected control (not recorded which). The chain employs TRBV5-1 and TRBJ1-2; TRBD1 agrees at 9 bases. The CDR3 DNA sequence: TGCGCCAGCAGCCAAACAGGGGGCGAGGCTGACTATGGCTACACCTTC. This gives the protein CASSQTGGEADYGYTF.